These 9 T cell receptor beta chains originate from one sample sequenced in a study of blood T cells in healthy people across ages (dated by TCRdb to about 2015). The protocol used for the library was 5' RACE. The data were produced on an Illumina HiSeq 2500. A second PCR of 7 to 11 cycles was run with a J-beta primer mix and a sample-barcoded 5' primer. Using fastp trimming at Q25 and MiXCR clonotype assembly, TCRdb reanalyzed the public sequencing data and kept in-frame beta chains. Rows with one shared CDR3 protein collapse into an entry with the most common genes and DNA. The sample has about 1.7 million distinct CDR3 sequences on record, 25% to 30% of them singletons. The ten most abundant clones make up roughly 8% of the sample. The specimen was blood. The receptors shown here come from a woman in her twenties or thirties in good health.

This clonotype has a handful of counts. The rearrangement joins TRBV7-9 to TRBJ1-1, with a possible D match to TRBD1 (5 bases). CDR3 size: 14 residues. Trimming pared 8 bases from V and 5 bases from J, leaving 18 bases between. CDR1 and CDR2 (germline): SEHNR, FQNEAQ (reference sequence). The CDR3 reads CASHRTGEGTEAFF. Written as DNA, the CDR3 is TGTGCCAGCCACAGGACGGGGGAGGGGACTGAAGCTTTCTTT.

This clonotype was detected only a few times. The genes are TRBV27 and TRBJ2-1; either TRBD1 or TRBD2 may fit D (5 bases each). Germline lookup yields CDR1 MNHEY and CDR2 SMNVEV (reference sequence). V gave up 3 bases and J gave up 0 bases, with 12 bases separating them. The CDR3 extends over 16 amino acids. The CDR3: CASSLRGEVSYNEQFF. The DNA of the CDR3 is TGTGCCAGCAGTTTGAGGGGAGAGGTCTCCTACAATGAGCAGTTCTTC.

This clonotype has a handful of counts. The chain joins TRBV11-2 to TRBJ2-4; the D gene is possibly TRBD1 (6 bases). Trimming left V 3 bases short and J 3 bases short, with 15 bases between. Germline V gene lookup returns CDR1 SGHAT and CDR2 FQNNGV. This CDR3 has 16 amino acids. Here the CDR3 reads CASSLTSGAHKNIQYF. In DNA form, the CDR3 reads TGTGCCAGCAGCTTGACCTCAGGGGCTCACAAAAACATTCAGTACTTC.

This chain connects TRBV7-2 to TRBJ1-2, with D maybe TRBD1 (5 bases). The CDR3 runs to 16 residues. Germline CDR1 reads SGHTA; CDR2 reads FQGNSA. V lost 0 bases and J 2 bases, leaving 13 bases between the germline ends. The DNA of the CDR3 is TGTGCCAGCAGCTTAGCTGGCGGGGGTCGGAACTATGGCTACACCTTC. It is translated as CASSLAGGGRNYGYTF.

As to this clonotype: It may be a read error: a sequence one base away is much more abundant. V usage is TRBV6-1 and J usage is TRBJ1-1, with D perhaps TRBD1 (6 bases). Germline V lookup: CDR1 MNHNS, CDR2 SASEGT. The ends were cut back, 7 bases at V and 1 base at J, with 13 bases in the middle. This CDR3 region has 14 residues. For the CDR3, the DNA is TGTGCCAGCACTTATACAGGGAAGAACACTGAAGCTTTCTTT. Its translation is CASTYTGKNTEAFF.

This clonotype was observed a few times. J is TRBJ2-7 and V is TRBV27; 9 bases match TRBD2. The CDR3 is 14 residues long. CDR1 and CDR2 (germline): MNHEY, SMNVEV (reference sequence). Germline trimming cut 2 bases from V and 5 bases from J; bases unmatched to any gene: 4. DNA for the CDR3: TGTGCCAGCAGTTTAGCGGGGGGGCAAAACGAGCAGTACTTC. This codes for CASSLAGGQNEQYF.

The chain employs TRBV12-3 or TRBV12-4 and TRBJ1-2; no clear D gene. The CDR3 contains 15 residues. The V end lost 7 bases, the J end lost 4 bases, and 19 bases lay between the germline ends. For the CDR3, the DNA is TGTGCCAGCACCAAAACGGGTTCCACTATCTATGGCTACACCTTC. The encoded protein is CASTKTGSTIYGYTF.

This clonotype was recorded once. The genes are TRBV20-1 and TRBJ1-2; D ambiguous. This CDR3 is 14 amino acids long. The V end lost 5 bases, the J end lost 2 bases, and 15 bases lay between the germline ends. Germline V gene sequence: CDR1 DFQATT, CDR2 SNEGSKA (reference sequence). DNA of the CDR3: TGCAGTGCTGGGAAACAGATCCCCAACTATGGCTACACCTTC. Translated: CSAGKQIPNYGYTF.

The chain employs TRBV10-3 and TRBJ2-3; no clear D gene. The V gene's germline CDR1 is ENHRY and CDR2 SYGVKD. There are 12 residues in the CDR3. Trimming took 2 bases from V and 5 from J, leaving 5 bases between them. Written as DNA, the CDR3 is TGTGCCATCAGTGAGACGAGAGATACGCAGTATTTT. Its translation: CAISETRDTQYF.